This TCR beta chain was recovered during a study of beta chain features in type 1 diabetes. Study conclusions and caveats: Type 1 diabetes patients had TCRB CDR3s that were shorter (moderately but significantly so) in all four CD4+ subsets.

Expressed TCRB transcripts were sequenced because the isolated RNA had all been reverse transcribed beforehand. Sequenced by immunoSEQ multiplex PCR; TCRdb stores in-frame clones only, minus some. The sample holds around 260,000 clones; about 24% are singletons and the top ten take roughly 0.013%. The CDR3 has 14 amino acids. Trimming shortened V by 4 bases and J by 1 base, and 9 bases separated the two germline ends. CDR1 is MNHEY, CDR2 SVGAGI, per germline. Only a few counts were recorded for this clone. Its antigen remains unidentified. The V gene is TRBV6-5, the J gene TRBJ2-3; the D gene is possibly TRBD2 (5 bases). Source material: naive CD4+ T cells from blood. The sequence came from a woman between 25 and 40 years old with type 1 diabetes. This chain's CDR3 is CASSLSGGTDTQYF. CDR3 in DNA: TGTGCCAGCAGTTTAAGCGGAGGCACAGATACGCAGTATTTT.